One sample yielded the 21 T cell receptor beta chains listed below, sequenced in a study of blood T cell repertoires in COVID-19. Using immunoSEQ multiplex PCR, the repertoire was profiled, and TCRdb retains in-frame clones only, with some absent. The sample consists of tens of thousands of clones, about 90% of them appearing once. Input material: peripheral blood. The source is a human donor in a cohort sampled during active COVID-19.

The rearrangement uses TRBV7-9 and TRBJ1-3, with D hard to call. The CDR3 has 14 residues. Germline CDR1 reads SEHNR; CDR2 reads FQNEAQ (reference sequence). Trimming removed 5 bases at V and 4 bases at J, with 12 bases between. CDR3 sequence reads: CASSRDSGGNTIYF. CDR3 nucleotides: TGTGCCAGCAGCCGTGACTCGGGGGGAAACACCATATATTTT. The entire variable domain, with the rest obtained from reference TRBV7-9 and TRBJ1-3, is as follows: DTGVSQNPRHKITKRGQNVTFRCDPISEHNRLYWYRQTLGQGPEFLTYFQNEAQLEKSRLLSDRFSAERPKGSFSTLEIQRTEQGDSAMYLCASSRDSGGNTIYFGEGSWLTVV.

The chain combines TRBV4-1 with TRBJ2-2; D is uncertain. V lost 0 bases, J lost 4 bases, and 9 bases lay in between. The CDR3 sequence is 15 residues long. Per the germline V gene, CDR1 is MGHRA and CDR2 is YSYEKL. Written as DNA, the CDR3 is TGCGCCAGCAGCCAAGAGCAGCAGGTCACCGGGGAGCTGTTTTTT. Encoded protein: CASSQEQQVTGELFF.

The chain carries TRBV6-2 or TRBV6-3 and TRBJ1-1; D gene uncertain. The CDR3 covers 14 residues. Trimming stripped 4 bases from V and 3 bases from J, with 12 bases between. Germline CDR1 and CDR2: MNHEY and SVGEGT. In DNA form, the CDR3 reads TGTGCCAGCAGTTCGCCCGGGAAGGACACTGAAGCTTTCTTT. Amino acids: CASSSPGKDTEAFF.

V is TRBV27 and J is TRBJ2-3; TRBD2 might be the D (6 bases). CDR1 is MNHEY, CDR2 SMNVEV, per germline (reference sequence). Trimming stripped 8 bases from V and 2 bases from J, with 14 bases between. CDR3 length equals 14 residues. The CDR3 here is CASSIRGFTDTQYF. CDR3 sequence (DNA): TGTGCCAGCTCCATTCGGGGGTTCACAGATACGCAGTATTTT.

The chain joins TRBV6-1 to TRBJ2-5, with a weak D call TRBD1 (6 bases). The CDR3 sequence is 16 residues long. Trimming removed 3 bases from V and 2 bases from J, with 16 bases in between. Germline CDR1 MNHNS, CDR2 SASEGT. CDR3 in amino acids: CASSDWAGAGQETQYF. CDR3 bases: TGTGCCAGCAGTGATTGGGCAGGGGCGGGTCAAGAGACCCAGTACTTC.

The rearrangement joins TRBV6-2 or TRBV6-3 to TRBJ1-6, with a tentative D call TRBD1 (5 bases). This CDR3 is 14 amino acids long. Germline CDR1 is MNHEY and CDR2 is SVGEGT. V was clipped by 4 bases and J by 6 bases, with 10 bases between them. The CDR3: CASSLDKVNSPLHF. DNA of the CDR3: TGTGCCAGCAGTTTGGACAAGGTTAATTCACCCCTCCACTTT.

The chain uses TRBV30 and TRBJ1-2; D may be TRBD1 (5 bases). V lost 3 bases to trimming and J lost 4 bases, with 12 bases between them. Looked up from germline, CDR1 is GTSNPN and CDR2 is SVGIG (reference sequence). This CDR3 is built from 13 residues. The CDR3 DNA sequence: TGTGCCTGGAGCCGGGAGGGACTCTATGGCTACACCTTC. It specifies CAWSREGLYGYTF.

This sequence joins TRBV6-5 and TRBJ1-4; 8 bases map to TRBD1. Trimming removed 4 bases from V and 5 bases from J; junction bases left unmatched: 9. The CDR3 length is 16 residues. From germline, CDR1 is MNHEY and CDR2 SVGAGI. The CDR3 is CASSSRGLRLNEKLFF. The CDR3 DNA sequence: TGTGCCAGCAGTTCCAGGGGGCTCAGGTTAAATGAAAAACTGTTTTTT.

This clone was recorded once. The chain joins TRBV11-2 to TRBJ2-2; TRBD1 matches at 7 bases. The CDR3 has 17 amino acids. Per the germline V gene, CDR1 is SGHAT and CDR2 is FQNNGV. V gave up 0 bases and J gave up 7 bases; unmatched junction bases: 11. DNA for the CDR3: TGTGCCAGCAGCTTAGATGGGACAGTGCCCGTTATCGGGGAGCTGTTTTTT. Residues: CASSLDGTVPVIGELFF.

The rearrangement joins TRBV7-2 to TRBJ2-3; tentative D call: TRBD1 (6 bases). Deletions cut 7 bases from V and 3 bases from J, with 17 bases between. The CDR3 has 15 amino acids. Germline assignment: CDR1 SGHTA and CDR2 FQGNSA. CDR3 loop: CASNEDRTITDTQYF. In DNA form, the CDR3 reads TGTGCCAGCAACGAGGACAGAACTATTACAGATACGCAGTATTTT. The variable domain in full, with the rest retrieved from reference TRBV7-2 and TRBJ2-3, is GAGVSQSPSNKVTEKGKDVELRCDPISGHTALYWYRQSLGQGLEFLIYFQGNSAPDKSGLPSDRFSAERTGGSVSTLTIQRTQQEDSAVYLCASNEDRTITDTQYFGPGTRLTVL.

The chain combines TRBV7-9 with TRBJ2-7; D might be TRBD1 (6 bases). Trimming took off 3 bases at V and 6 bases at J, with 15 bases between the two ends. CDR3 length equals 14 residues. The germline V gene has CDR1 SEHNR and CDR2 FQNEAQ (reference sequence). CDR3 sequence: CASSLNQGNVEQYF. CDR3 DNA sequence: TGTGCCAGCAGCTTGAACCAGGGGAATGTCGAGCAGTACTTC.

The chain carries TRBV18 and TRBJ2-7; 8 nucleotides agree with TRBD1. Germline lookup yields CDR1 KGHSH and CDR2 LQKENI. The CDR3 has 14 amino acids. Unmatched junction bases numbered 2, after V lost 4 bases and J lost 0 bases. CDR3 amino acids: CASSRGQASYEQYF. The CDR3 DNA follows: TGTGCCAGCTCACGGGGACAGGCCTCCTACGAGCAGTACTTC.

This clone was seen a single time. The rearrangement uses TRBV11-3 and TRBJ2-5, with 9 bases lining up with TRBD1. The V gene's germline CDR1 is SGHNT and CDR2 YENEEA. V dropped 5 bases and J dropped 5; count of bases not matched to a gene: 9. The CDR3 consists of 15 residues. The CDR3 nucleotides are TGTGCCAGCAGCCAGGGGACAGGGATGAGCGAGACCCAGTACTTC. This sequence encodes CASSQGTGMSETQYF.

The gene calls are TRBV12-5 and TRBJ1-1; 9 positions match TRBD1. The germline V gene has CDR1 LGHNT and CDR2 FRNRAP. The length of the CDR3 is 13 residues. V lost 1 base to trimming and J lost 10 bases; unmatched junction nucleotides: 4. DNA of the CDR3: TGTGCTAGTGGTTTGGCTCTGGACAGGGGAGCTTTCTTT. Its translation is CASGLALDRGAFF.

The chain has TRBV25-1 and TRBJ1-4, with D tentatively TRBD1 (5 bases). Per germline, CDR1 MGHDK and CDR2 SYGVNS. The CDR3 is 15 amino acids. Deletions cut 5 bases from V and 6 bases from J, with 16 bases between. CDR3 loop: CASSLGGVFDEKLFF. CDR3 nucleotides: TGTGCCAGCAGTCTTGGGGGGGTGTTTGATGAAAAACTGTTTTTT.

This chain connects TRBV4-2 to TRBJ2-7, with 8 bases matching TRBD2. CDR1 LGHNA and CDR2 YNFKEQ come from the germline V gene. This CDR3 comprises 16 residues. The junction had 8 bases not matched to a gene; V was cut back by 3 bases and J by 1 base. The DNA of the CDR3 is TGTGCCAGCAGCCAGGCCCAGATAGCGGGATCCTACGAGCAGTACTTC. It is translated as CASSQAQIAGSYEQYF.

The rearrangement links TRBV7-9 to TRBJ2-3; 7 positions agree with TRBD1. CDR3 length: 14 residues. The J segment lost 3 bases and the V segment lost 1 base, leaving 1 base of the junction unmatched. Germline loops: CDR1 SEHNR, CDR2 FQNEAQ (reference sequence). For the CDR3, the DNA is TGTGCCAGCAGCTTAGACAGGGGTACAGATACGCAGTATTTT. It yields the protein CASSLDRGTDTQYF. Variable domain in full (rest from reference TRBV7-9 and TRBJ2-3): DTGVSQNPRHKITKRGQNVTFRCDPISEHNRLYWYRQTLGQGPEFLTYFQNEAQLEKSRLLSDRFSAERPKGSFSTLEIQRTEQGDSAMYLCASSLDRGTDTQYFGPGTRLTVL.

V usage is TRBV28 and J usage is TRBJ2-7; D perhaps matches TRBD2 (6 bases). Germline V lookup: CDR1 MDHEN, CDR2 SYDVKM. Trimming cost V 8 bases and J 3 bases, with 17 bases left between them. CDR3 length: 14 amino acids. This chain's CDR3 is CASLTGAPDYEQYF. Here the CDR3 DNA reads TGTGCCAGCCTCACGGGAGCGCCCGACTACGAGCAGTACTTC.

J is TRBJ1-3 and V is TRBV2, with 7 bases matching TRBD1. From germline, CDR1 is SNHLY and CDR2 FYNNEI. V was pared by 6 bases and J by 1 base, with 3 bases of the junction left unmatched. The CDR3 spans 14 residues. Here the CDR3 DNA reads TGTGCCAGCAGATACAGGGGATCTGGAAACACCATATATTTT. It codes for CASRYRGSGNTIYF.

The genes are TRBV3-1 (or the pseudogene TRBV3-2) and TRBJ1-2; 12 bases map to TRBD1. Germline CDR1 is LGHDT and CDR2 is YNNKEL (reference sequence). The CDR3 is 16 residues long. V lost 1 base to trimming and J lost 9 bases; unmatched junction nucleotides: 9. DNA of the CDR3: TGTGCCAGCAGCCAAGGAGGGACAGGGGGCGGAAAGAGCTACACCTTC. This sequence encodes CASSQGGTGGGKSYTF.

The V call is TRBV3-1 (or the pseudogene TRBV3-2), the J call TRBJ2-7; D might be TRBD1 (8 bases). The CDR3 sequence is 16 residues long. V was trimmed by 0 bases and J by 9 bases, leaving 21 bases between them. Per germline, CDR1 LGHDT and CDR2 YNNKEL (reference sequence). CDR3 loop: CASSQDPTGGASGQYF. The DNA of the CDR3 is TGTGCCAGCAGCCAAGATCCAACAGGGGGGGCCTCGGGGCAGTACTTC.